The 14 T cell receptor beta chains given below trace back to one sample, sequenced in a study of blood T cell repertoires in COVID-19. Assay: immunoSEQ multiplex PCR; the TCRdb copy retains only in-frame clones and omits some. The sample consists of a few hundred thousand clones, around 86% of them appearing once. Material: peripheral blood. These receptors were collected from a woman aged 65 to 85 with active or convalescent COVID-19.

This chain connects TRBV5-1 to TRBJ1-2; 9 bases fit TRBD1. The germline V gene encodes CDR1 SGHRS and CDR2 YFSETQ. The ends lost 4 bases at V and 2 bases at J; junction bases unmatched: 6. This CDR3 has 15 residues. The CDR3: CASSLSGTGNYGYTF. CDR3 sequence (DNA): TGCGCCAGCAGCCTAAGCGGGACAGGGAACTATGGCTACACCTTC.

The chain combines TRBV6-6 with TRBJ1-3; the D gene is possibly TRBD1 (6 bases). V lost 0 bases and J 2 bases, leaving 11 bases between the germline ends. Germline CDR1 and CDR2: MNHNY and SVGAGI (reference sequence). This CDR3 has 16 amino acids. The CDR3 DNA is TGTGCCAGCAGTTACTCGCTGGGGGCGACTGGAAACACCATATATTTT. Translation gives CASSYSLGATGNTIYF.

The chain links TRBV19 to TRBJ1-5, with 9 bases that match TRBD1. Trimming cost V 1 base and J 7 bases; bases outside gene matches: 5. CDR3 length: 15 residues. Germline CDR1 reads LNHDA; CDR2 reads SQIVND (reference sequence). The CDR3 spells CASSIGGDREQPQHF. CDR3 bases: TGTGCCAGTAGTATAGGGGGGGACAGGGAACAGCCCCAGCATTTT.

The chain carries TRBV11-2 and TRBJ1-1; 8 bases are shared with TRBD1. Germline loops: CDR1 SGHAT, CDR2 FQNNGV. With 3 bases clipped from V and 7 bases from J, the junction kept 10 bases outside the gene matches. There are 15 residues in the CDR3. DNA for the CDR3: TGTGCCAGCAGCTTTCTGGGGGCAGGGGGCTATGAAGCTTTCTTT. Translating gives CASSFLGAGGYEAFF.

V usage is TRBV6-1 and J usage is TRBJ2-5; perhaps TRBD1 as D (5 bases). Trimming left V 1 base short and J 1 base short, with 10 bases between. CDR3 length: 15 residues. CDR1 is MNHNS and CDR2 is SASEGT in the germline V gene. The CDR3 spells CASSEVGAPQETQYF. The CDR3 DNA reads as TGTGCCAGCAGTGAAGTTGGGGCGCCCCAAGAGACCCAGTACTTC.

This chain uses TRBV6-2 or TRBV6-3 with TRBJ2-7; 10 bases map to TRBD1. The CDR3 totals 19 residues. Germline lookup yields CDR1 MNHEY and CDR2 SVGEGT. V lost 0 bases and J lost 3; bases outside the gene matches: 14. The CDR3 DNA reads TGTGCCAGCAGTTACTCGGGGCTTACGGGGACAGGGGAAATCTACGAGCAGTACTTC. Protein product: CASSYSGLTGTGEIYEQYF.

The chain couples TRBV6-5 to TRBJ2-3; no firm D call. CDR3 length: 14 amino acids. Trimming took off 4 bases at V and 2 bases at J, with 10 bases between the two ends. Looked up from germline, CDR1 is MNHEY and CDR2 is SVGAGI. CDR3 nucleotides: TGTGCCAGCAGTTTTGGCAGGTCCACAGATACGCAGTATTTT. Its protein product is CASSFGRSTDTQYF.

This chain uses TRBV7-2 with TRBJ2-3; D unresolved. Germline V lookup: CDR1 SGHTA, CDR2 FQGNSA. V dropped 8 bases and J dropped 1 base, with 16 bases sitting between them. This CDR3 spans 15 amino acids. CDR3: CASQFLVGGTDTQYF. Written as DNA, the CDR3 is TGTGCCAGCCAATTCTTAGTCGGAGGCACAGATACGCAGTATTTT.

V is TRBV6-5 and J is TRBJ2-3, with TRBD2 matching over 8 bases. The CDR3 is made up of 15 amino acids. The J segment lost 0 bases and the V segment lost 6 bases, leaving 5 bases of the junction unmatched. Germline lookup yields CDR1 MNHEY and CDR2 SVGAGI. This CDR3 reads CASRDSGVSTDTQYF. CDR3 in DNA: TGTGCCAGCAGGGATAGCGGGGTCAGCACAGATACGCAGTATTTT.

J is TRBJ1-5 and V is TRBV4-3; D not certain. V lost 1 base and J lost 4, with 8 bases in between. Germline assignment: CDR1 LGHNA and CDR2 YSLEER. The CDR3 consists of 14 residues. The CDR3 protein is CASSQAARNQPQHF. CDR3 coding DNA: TGCGCCAGCAGCCAAGCCGCGAGGAATCAGCCCCAGCATTTT.

V and J are TRBV4-2 and TRBJ1-2, with D tentatively TRBD1 (6 bases). Germline lookup yields CDR1 LGHNA and CDR2 YNFKEQ. This CDR3 spans 14 amino acids. The V end was cut by 1 base, the J end by 4 bases, with 10 bases between. DNA for the CDR3: TGTGCCAGCAGCCAAGTGGACAGCCTCTATGGCTACACCTTC. Translating gives CASSQVDSLYGYTF.

The chain joins TRBV28 to TRBJ1-5; 9 nucleotides match TRBD1. The CDR3 loop spans 14 amino acids. J was trimmed by 5 bases and V by 6 bases; bases with no gene match: 5. The germline V gene has CDR1 MDHEN and CDR2 SYDVKM. As DNA, the CDR3 is TGTGCCAGCAGGGGGGGGACAGGGTATCAGCCCCAGCATTTT. Translated: CASRGGTGYQPQHF.

CDR3 in amino acids: CASSYKTGAGVSGANVLTF. As DNA, the CDR3 is TGTGCCAGCAGTTATAAAACAGGGGCCGGAGTTTCAGGGGCCAACGTCCTGACTTTC. The chain uses TRBV6-2 or TRBV6-3 and TRBJ2-6; 7 bases agree with TRBD1. J was trimmed by 4 bases and V by 3 bases; bases with no gene match: 15. The CDR3 is 19 amino acids. The germline gives CDR1 MNHEY, CDR2 SVGEGT.

The CDR3, as DNA: TGTGCCAGCAGGAGCTCAGGCTTCCTCACCGGGGAGCTGTTTTTT. This encodes CASRSSGFLTGELFF. The rearrangement uses TRBV25-1 and TRBJ2-2; no reliable D call. V lost 6 bases to trimming and J lost 4 bases, with 15 bases between them. Germline lookup yields CDR1 MGHDK and CDR2 SYGVNS. The CDR3 runs 15 residues.